This T cell receptor (beta chain) was sequenced during a study of blood T cell repertoires in COVID-19. Study-level information: Nucleic acid was either cDNA or gDNA, and it came from T cells, B-cell-depleted T cells, or PBMCs.

The study drew participants aged roughly 18 to 95 years from under 30 US areas. Before being deemed recovered, Cohort 3 donors had two negative PCRs, clearance, or symptom resolution. This clone came up once. Study processing details: Amplification from reference gene primers served as the basis for estimated nucleated cell counts. Only in-frame clones appear in the TCRdb table, and some are missing; sequencing was by immunoSEQ multiplex PCR. From that table come the V and J calls and clone size; the DNA was used to work out D and trimming. Seen here are roughly 150,000 clones, 82% observed once, and the top ten hold 15% to 20%. V dropped 2 bases and J dropped 0 bases, with 5 bases sitting between them. The CDR3 totals 14 residues. Germline V CDR1 and CDR2: SGHTA, FQGNSA.

Sequenced material: PBMCs or T cells enriched from blood (not recorded which). The chain has TRBV7-2 and TRBJ1-3; D call uncertain. This clonotype was obtained from a man between 60 and 70 years old who had recovered from COVID-19. This CDR3 reads CASSLLSSGNTIYF. As DNA, the CDR3 is TGTGCCAGCAGCTTATTGAGCTCTGGAAACACCATATATTTT.